This is a list of T cell receptor beta chains from one sample in a study of cytomegalovirus exposure and HLA in healthy donors. Here immunoSEQ multiplex PCR was the method, and the copy in TCRdb shows in-frame clones only, minus some. The data show about 200,000 clones, about 80% seen once. Sequenced input: PBMCs. The receptors derive from a woman in her forties in good health and CMV-seronegative. The CDR3 runs from the conserved cysteine through the conserved F or W. A D gene is named only where the DNA matches it firmly. For some rows the clone size is stated as once, few or many, or as a class when expanded; others skip it.

V gene	clone size	D gene	J gene	CDR3 DNA	CDR3 protein
TRBV5-8	-	-	TRBJ2-1	TGTGCCAGCAGCGAAGGGGGATACAATGAGCAGTTCTTC	CASSEGGYNEQFF
TRBV19	-	-	TRBJ1-3	TGTGCCAGTAGTATTTTATCTGGAAACACCATATATTTT	CASSILSGNTIYF
TRBV5-4	-	TRBD1	TRBJ1-2	TGTGCCAGCAGCGCGGACAGGGGGCAATATGGCTACACCTTC	CASSADRGQYGYTF
TRBV4-2	-	-	TRBJ2-3	TGTGCCAGCAGCCAAGATCTCGATACAGGCACAGATACGCAGTATTTT	CASSQDLDTGTDTQYF
TRBV19	-	-	TRBJ1-5	TGTGCCAGTAGTGACAGGCCTAATCAGCCCCAGCATTTT	CASSDRPNQPQHF
TRBV5-8	-	TRBD2	TRBJ2-3	TGTGCCAGCAGCTCCCGGGCGGGGGGGGGCACAGATACGCAGTATTTT	CASSSRAGGGTDTQYF
TRBV5-4	-	TRBD2	TRBJ2-3	TGTGCCAGCAGCTCGGGACTAGCAACAGATACGCAGTATTTT	CASSSGLATDTQYF
TRBV27	-	-	TRBJ1-1	TGTGCCAGCGTGGACTATCTCCGGGGGGACACTGAAGCTTTCTTT	CASVDYLRGDTEAFF
TRBV6-5	few	-	TRBJ2-1	TGTGCCAGCAGTTTTACTAGGAAGGATGAGCAGTTCTTC	CASSFTRKDEQFF
TRBV7-3	-	-	TRBJ2-2	TGTGCCAGCAGCCGGGGGAGTACCGGGGAGCTGTTTTTT	CASSRGSTGELFF
TRBV2	-	TRBD1	TRBJ1-2	TGTGCCAGCAGAGGACAGGGGGGAGTAGGCTACACCTTC	CASRGQGGVGYTF
TRBV2	-	TRBD2	TRBJ2-3	TGTGCCAGCAGTGATATGGGTAGCGGGAGGGCCGGCTGGTCGGCAGATACGCAGTATTTT	CASSDMGSGRAGWSADTQYF
TRBV27	few	TRBD2	TRBJ2-1	TGTGCCAGCAGTTTAGGGGAGGGCAACAATGAGCAGTTCTTC	CASSLGEGNNEQFF
TRBV29-1	-	-	TRBJ2-2	TGCAGCGTTCGAGAGTATGAGGCCGGGGAGCTGTTTTTT	CSVREYEAGELFF
TRBV9	-	TRBD2	TRBJ2-3	TGTGCCAGCAGCGTAGGAGCTAGCGGGAGTGGGACAGATACGCAGTATTTT	CASSVGASGSGTDTQYF
TRBV29-1	-	TRBD1	TRBJ1-4	TGCAGCGCCAATGATAGGGGACAGGGAAGTGAAAAACTGTTTTTT	CSANDRGQGSEKLFF
TRBV11-1	-	-	TRBJ1-1	TGTGCCAGCAGCTTAGCTATCAGGGGTAGCACTGAAGCTTTCTTT	CASSLAIRGSTEAFF
TRBV18	-	-	TRBJ1-1	TGTGCCAGCTCACCAATCCGGCTACTAAACACTGAAGCTTTCTTT	CASSPIRLLNTEAFF
TRBV18	-	TRBD2	TRBJ2-7	TGTGCCAGCTCACCTGGGCTAGCGGTGGGATACGAGCAGTACTTC	CASSPGLAVGYEQYF
TRBV27	-	-	TRBJ2-3	TGTGCCAGCAGTTTAAAATCCCGAGGGGGAGATACGCAGTATTTT	CASSLKSRGGDTQYF
TRBV4-1	-	-	TRBJ2-5	TGCGCCAGCAGCCAATTCTGGGGCTTCGGCCAAGAGACCCAGTACTTC	CASSQFWGFGQETQYF
TRBV5-4	few	-	TRBJ2-5	TGTGCCAGCAGCCCAGGGGGGCGATTCCAAGAGACCCAGTACTTC	CASSPGGRFQETQYF